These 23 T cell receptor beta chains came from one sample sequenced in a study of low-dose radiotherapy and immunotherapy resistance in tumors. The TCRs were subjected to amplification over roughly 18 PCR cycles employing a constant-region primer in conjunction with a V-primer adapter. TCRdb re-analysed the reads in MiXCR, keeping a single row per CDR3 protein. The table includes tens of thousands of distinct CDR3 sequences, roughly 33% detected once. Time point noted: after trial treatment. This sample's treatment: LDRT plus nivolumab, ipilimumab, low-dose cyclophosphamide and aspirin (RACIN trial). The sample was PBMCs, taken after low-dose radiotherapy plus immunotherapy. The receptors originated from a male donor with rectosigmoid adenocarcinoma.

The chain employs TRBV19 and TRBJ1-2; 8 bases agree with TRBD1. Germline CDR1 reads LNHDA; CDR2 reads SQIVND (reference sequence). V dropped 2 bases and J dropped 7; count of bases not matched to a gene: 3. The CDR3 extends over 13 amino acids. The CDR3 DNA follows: TGTGCCAGTAGTATACAGGGGGCGCTTGGCTACACCTTC. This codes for CASSIQGALGYTF.

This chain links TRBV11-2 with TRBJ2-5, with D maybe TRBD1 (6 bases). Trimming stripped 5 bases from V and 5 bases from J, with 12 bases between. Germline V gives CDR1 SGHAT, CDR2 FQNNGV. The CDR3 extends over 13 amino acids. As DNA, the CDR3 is TGTGCCAGCAGCAAAGGACAGATTGAGACCCAGTACTTC. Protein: CASSKGQIETQYF.

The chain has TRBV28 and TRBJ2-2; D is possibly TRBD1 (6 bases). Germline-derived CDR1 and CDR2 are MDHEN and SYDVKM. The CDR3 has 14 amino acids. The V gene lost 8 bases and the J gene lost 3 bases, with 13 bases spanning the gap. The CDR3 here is CASSGTRDTGELFF. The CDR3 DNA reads TGTGCCAGCTCTGGGACAAGGGACACCGGGGAGCTGTTTTTT.

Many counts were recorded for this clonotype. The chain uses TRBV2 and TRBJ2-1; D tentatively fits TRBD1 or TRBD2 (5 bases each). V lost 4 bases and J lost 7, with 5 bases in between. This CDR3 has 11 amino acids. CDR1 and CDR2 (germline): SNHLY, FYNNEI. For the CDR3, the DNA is TGTGCCAGCAGTGGGGGGAATGAGCAGTTCTTC. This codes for CASSGGNEQFF.

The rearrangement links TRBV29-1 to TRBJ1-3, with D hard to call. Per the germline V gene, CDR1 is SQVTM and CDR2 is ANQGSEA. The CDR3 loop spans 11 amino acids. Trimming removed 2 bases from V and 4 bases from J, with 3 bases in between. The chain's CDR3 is CSVESGNTIYF. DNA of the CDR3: TGCAGCGTTGAAAGCGGAAACACCATATATTTT.

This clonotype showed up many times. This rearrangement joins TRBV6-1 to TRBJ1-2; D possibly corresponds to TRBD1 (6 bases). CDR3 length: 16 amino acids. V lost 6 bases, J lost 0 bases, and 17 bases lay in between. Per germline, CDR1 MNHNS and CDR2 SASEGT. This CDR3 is CASSPRQELTNYGYTF. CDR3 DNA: TGTGCCAGCAGCCCGCGACAGGAACTCACTAACTATGGCTACACCTTC.

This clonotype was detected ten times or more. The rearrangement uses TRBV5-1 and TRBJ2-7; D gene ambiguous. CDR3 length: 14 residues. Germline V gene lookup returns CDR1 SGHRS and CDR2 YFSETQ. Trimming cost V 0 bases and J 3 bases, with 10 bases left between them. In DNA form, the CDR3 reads TGCGCCAGCAGCTTGGCCGGAGACCTCTACGAGCAGTACTTC. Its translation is CASSLAGDLYEQYF.

The CDR3, as DNA: TGTGCCTGGAGTACAGGACAGGGTGGTGAAAAACTGTTTTTT. Encoded protein: CAWSTGQGGEKLFF. The rearrangement uses TRBV30 and TRBJ1-4, with 8 positions matching TRBD1. This CDR3 region has 14 residues. CDR1 is GTSNPN and CDR2 is SVGIG in the germline V gene (reference sequence). V shed 2 bases and J 7 bases; nucleotides not matched to a gene: 6.

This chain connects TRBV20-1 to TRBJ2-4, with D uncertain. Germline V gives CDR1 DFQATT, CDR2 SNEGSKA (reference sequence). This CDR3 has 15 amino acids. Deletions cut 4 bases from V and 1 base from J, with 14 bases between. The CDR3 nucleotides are TGCAGTGCTATCCCCCCTGATGGGGCCAAAAACATTCAGTACTTC. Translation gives CSAIPPDGAKNIQYF.

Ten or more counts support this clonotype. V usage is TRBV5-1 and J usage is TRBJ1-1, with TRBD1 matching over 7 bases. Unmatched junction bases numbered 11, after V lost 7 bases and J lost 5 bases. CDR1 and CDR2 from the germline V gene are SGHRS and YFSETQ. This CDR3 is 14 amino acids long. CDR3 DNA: TGCGCCAGCTTCCAAGAGAGGGGACAGACTGAAGCTTTCTTT. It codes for CASFQERGQTEAFF. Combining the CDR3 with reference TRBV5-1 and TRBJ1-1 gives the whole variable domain KAGVTQTPRYLIKTRGQQVTLSCSPISGHRSVSWYQQTPGQGLQFLFEYFSETQRNKGNFPGRFSGRQFSNSRSEMNVSTLELGDSALYLCASFQERGQTEAFFGQGTRLTVV.

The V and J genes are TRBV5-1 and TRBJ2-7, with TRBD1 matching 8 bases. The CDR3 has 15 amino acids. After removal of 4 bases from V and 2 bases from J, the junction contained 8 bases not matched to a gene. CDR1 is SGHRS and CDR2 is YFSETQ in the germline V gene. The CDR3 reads CASSDTTGGTYEQYF. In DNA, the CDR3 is TGCGCCAGCAGCGACACTACAGGGGGTACCTACGAGCAGTACTTC.

This CDR3 reads CATSGMGDRARYEQFF. In DNA form, the CDR3 reads TGTGCCACCAGTGGCATGGGAGACAGGGCGAGATATGAGCAGTTCTTC. J is TRBJ2-1 and V is TRBV24-1; TRBD1 aligns across 7 bases. This CDR3 is built from 16 residues. V shed 5 bases, J shed 8 bases, and the junction held 14 bases outside the gene matches. Germline loops: CDR1 KGHDR, CDR2 SFDVKD.

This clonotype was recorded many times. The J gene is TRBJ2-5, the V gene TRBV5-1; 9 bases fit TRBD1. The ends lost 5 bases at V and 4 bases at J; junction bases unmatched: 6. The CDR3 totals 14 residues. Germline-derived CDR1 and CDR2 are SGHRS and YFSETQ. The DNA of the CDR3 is TGCGCCAGCAGAGAGGACAGGGGCGGAGAGACCCAGTACTTC. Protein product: CASREDRGGETQYF.

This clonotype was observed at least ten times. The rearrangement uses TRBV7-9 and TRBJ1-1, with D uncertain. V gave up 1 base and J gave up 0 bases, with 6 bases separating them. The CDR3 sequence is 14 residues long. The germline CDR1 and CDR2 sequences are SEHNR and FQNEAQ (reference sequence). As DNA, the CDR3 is TGTGCCAGCAGCTTAGATAAGATGAACACTGAAGCTTTCTTT. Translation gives CASSLDKMNTEAFF.

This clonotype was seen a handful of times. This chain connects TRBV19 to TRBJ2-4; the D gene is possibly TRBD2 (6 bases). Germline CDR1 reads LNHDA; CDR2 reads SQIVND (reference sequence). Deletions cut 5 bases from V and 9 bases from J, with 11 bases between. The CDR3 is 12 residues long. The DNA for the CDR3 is TGTGCCAGTAGTGGGGGGTTCGGCATTCAGTACTTC. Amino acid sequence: CASSGGFGIQYF.

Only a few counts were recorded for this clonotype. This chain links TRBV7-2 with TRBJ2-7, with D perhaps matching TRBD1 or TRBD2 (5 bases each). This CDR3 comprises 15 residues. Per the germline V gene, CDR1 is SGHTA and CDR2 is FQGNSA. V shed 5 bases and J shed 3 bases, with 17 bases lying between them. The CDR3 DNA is TGTGCCAGCAGCCAAGGCCCGGGGCCAAACTACGAGCAGTACTTC. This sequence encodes CASSQGPGPNYEQYF.

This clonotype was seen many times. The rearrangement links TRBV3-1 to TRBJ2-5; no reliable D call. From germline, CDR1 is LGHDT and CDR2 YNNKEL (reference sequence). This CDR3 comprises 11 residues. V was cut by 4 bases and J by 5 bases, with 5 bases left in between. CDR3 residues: CASSLMETQYF. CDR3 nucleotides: TGTGCCAGCAGCCTCATGGAGACCCAGTACTTC.

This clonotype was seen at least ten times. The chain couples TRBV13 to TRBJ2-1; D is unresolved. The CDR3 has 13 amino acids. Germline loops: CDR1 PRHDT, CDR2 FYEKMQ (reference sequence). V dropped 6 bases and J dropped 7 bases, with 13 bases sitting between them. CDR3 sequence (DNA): TGTGCCAGCAGTGAAATGTCAGCTAATGAGCAGTTCTTC. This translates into CASSEMSANEQFF. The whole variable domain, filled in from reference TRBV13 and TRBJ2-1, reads AAGVIQSPRHLIKEKRETATLKCYPIPRHDTVYWYQQGPGQDPQFLISFYEKMQSDKGSIPDRFSAQQFSDYHSELNMSSLELGDSALYFCASSEMSANEQFFGPGTRLTVL.

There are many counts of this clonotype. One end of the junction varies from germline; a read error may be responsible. The CDR3 reads CASSSRDRGQETQYF. As DNA, the CDR3 is TGTGCCAGCAGCTCCCGGGACAGGGGGCAAGAGACCCAGTACTTC. The rearrangement uses TRBV5-1 and TRBJ2-5; 11 bases agree with TRBD1. Per germline, CDR1 SGHRS and CDR2 YFSETQ. The CDR3 consists of 15 residues.

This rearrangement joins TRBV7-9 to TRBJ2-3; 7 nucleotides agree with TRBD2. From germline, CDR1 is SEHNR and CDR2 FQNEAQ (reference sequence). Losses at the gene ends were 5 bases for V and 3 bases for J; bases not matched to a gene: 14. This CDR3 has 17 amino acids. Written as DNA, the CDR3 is TGTGCCAGCAGCCCCAGCGGGCGGGGGAGAGTGACAGATACGCAGTATTTT. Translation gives CASSPSGRGRVTDTQYF.

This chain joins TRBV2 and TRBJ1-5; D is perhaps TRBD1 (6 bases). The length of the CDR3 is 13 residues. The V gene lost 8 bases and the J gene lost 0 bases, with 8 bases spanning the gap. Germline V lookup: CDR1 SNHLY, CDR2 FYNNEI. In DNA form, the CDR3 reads TGTGCCAGCCAGGGGAATAGCAATCAGCCCCAGCATTTT. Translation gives CASQGNSNQPQHF.

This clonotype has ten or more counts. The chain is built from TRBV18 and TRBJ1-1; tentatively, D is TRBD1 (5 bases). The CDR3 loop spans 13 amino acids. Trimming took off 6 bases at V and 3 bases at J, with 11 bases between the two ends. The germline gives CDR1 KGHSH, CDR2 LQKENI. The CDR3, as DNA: TGTGCCAGCTCCGACAGCCCTGACACTGAAGCTTTCTTT. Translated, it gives CASSDSPDTEAFF.

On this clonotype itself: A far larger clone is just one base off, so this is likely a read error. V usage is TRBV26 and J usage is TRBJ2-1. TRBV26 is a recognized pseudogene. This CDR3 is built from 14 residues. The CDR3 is CASSYGIGVSEQFF. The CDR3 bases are TGTGCCAGCAGCTATGGCATTGGGGTCTCCGAGCAGTTCTTC.